Listed here are 7 T cell receptor beta chains from one sample, sequenced in a study of cytomegalovirus exposure and HLA in healthy donors. Both 60 Vbeta primers and 13 Jbeta primers went into the PCR. Using immunoSEQ multiplex PCR, the repertoire was profiled, and TCRdb retains in-frame clones only, with some absent. There are approximately 100,000 clones in the sample; about three quarters occur only once, and roughly 5.6% lies in the top ten. Sample: PBMCs. Every receptor here comes from a female donor in good health and CMV-seropositive.

The chain couples TRBV9 to TRBJ2-3; 12 positions match TRBD1. V trimming: 0 bases; J trimming: 3 bases; junction bases outside the gene matches: 11. The CDR3 is made up of 19 amino acids. Germline loops: CDR1 SGDLS, CDR2 YYNGEE. The CDR3 region is CASSVEPRDRGRITDTQYF. As DNA, the CDR3 is TGTGCCAGCAGCGTAGAACCCCGGGACAGGGGGCGGATAACAGATACGCAGTATTTT.

This clone came up a few times. The rearrangement uses TRBV2 and TRBJ2-2, with a possible D match to TRBD2 (6 bases). The V gene's germline CDR1 is SNHLY and CDR2 FYNNEI. The V and J ends lost 4 bases and 2 bases respectively, with 14 bases between them. The CDR3 length is 16 residues. CDR3 protein: CASSVRWRGNTGELFF. In nucleotides, the CDR3 is TGTGCCAGCAGTGTGAGGTGGAGGGGAAACACCGGGGAGCTGTTTTTT.

This chain connects TRBV7-9 to TRBJ2-3, with D perhaps matching TRBD2 (7 bases). Germline assignment: CDR1 SEHNR and CDR2 FQNEAQ (reference sequence). This CDR3 comprises 16 residues. The V end was cut by 7 bases, the J end by 2 bases, with 19 bases between. CDR3 sequence: CASTKGGTDYTDTQYF. CDR3 DNA sequence: TGTGCCAGCACCAAGGGGGGGACTGACTACACAGATACGCAGTATTTT.

The chain is built from TRBV29-1 and TRBJ2-5; D might be TRBD2 (6 bases). The length of the CDR3 is 13 residues. Per the germline V gene, CDR1 is SQVTM and CDR2 is ANQGSEA. Trimming left V 3 bases short and J 5 bases short, with 13 bases between. The DNA of the CDR3 is TGCAGCGTTGAGGGGACTTCCCGGGAGACCCAGTACTTC. Translating it yields CSVEGTSRETQYF.

V and J are TRBV9 and TRBJ1-6; D call uncertain. The V and J ends lost 3 bases and 7 bases respectively, with 5 bases between them. The CDR3 contains 12 residues. The germline V gene encodes CDR1 SGDLS and CDR2 YYNGEE. The CDR3 sequence is CASSGLNSPLHF. The CDR3 DNA follows: TGTGCCAGCAGCGGACTGAATTCACCCCTCCACTTT.

This clone appeared a single time. This chain connects TRBV19 to TRBJ1-1; D not certain. Germline V gene data show CDR1 as LNHDA and CDR2 as SQIVND (reference sequence). The CDR3 sequence is 15 residues long. The V end was cut by 8 bases, the J end by 6 bases, with 22 bases between. This CDR3 is CASRTPLRSTAEAFF. In DNA, the CDR3 is TGTGCCAGTCGTACACCCCTTCGCTCTACCGCTGAAGCTTTCTTT.

The chain links TRBV19 to TRBJ2-5; TRBD2 aligns across 7 bases. V dropped 6 bases and J dropped 2; count of bases not matched to a gene: 12. Germline lookup yields CDR1 LNHDA and CDR2 SQIVND (reference sequence). CDR3 length: 16 amino acids. This CDR3 is CASRRWGGLDQETQYF. CDR3 DNA sequence: TGTGCCAGTAGGCGGTGGGGGGGACTGGATCAAGAGACCCAGTACTTC.